The 5 T cell receptor beta chains below all came from one sample that was sequenced in a study of cytomegalovirus exposure and HLA in healthy donors. Primers included in the PCR were 60 Vbeta and 13 Jbeta primers. The table came from immunoSEQ multiplex PCR; TCRdb's copy has only in-frame clones and leaves some out. This table has roughly 120,000 clones, approximately 15% appearing once. The sequenced sample consisted of PBMCs. The receptors here all came from a woman aged 18-29 years in good health and CMV-seronegative.

This rearrangement joins TRBV5-4 to TRBJ2-7, with D unresolved. Trimming removed 1 base at V and 2 bases at J, with 10 bases between. The V gene's germline CDR1 is SGHNT and CDR2 YYREEE (reference sequence). The CDR3 length is 14 residues. The CDR3 region is CASSLQTDTYEQYF. Here the CDR3 DNA reads TGTGCCAGCAGCTTGCAAACAGACACCTACGAGCAGTACTTC.

This clone was observed a single time. This chain links TRBV10-3 with TRBJ2-3, with a weak D call TRBD2 (6 bases). In germline, CDR1 is ENHRY, CDR2 SYGVKD. There are 14 residues in the CDR3. Trimming cost V 0 bases and J 3 bases, with 7 bases left between them. The CDR3 is CAISESAGTDTQYF. The CDR3 DNA reads as TGTGCCATCAGTGAGTCGGCGGGAACAGATACGCAGTATTTT.

This clone was seen more than once but under ten times. For the CDR3, the DNA is TGCGCCAGCAGCTCGACAGGGTCGAACACTGAAGCTTTCTTT. This codes for CASSSTGSNTEAFF. The chain links TRBV5-1 to TRBJ1-1, with 7 bases lining up with TRBD1. V lost 3 bases, J lost 1 base, and 3 bases stayed unmatched. The CDR3 runs to 14 residues. CDR1 and CDR2 from the germline V gene are SGHRS and YFSETQ.

V usage is TRBV28 and J usage is TRBJ2-7, with TRBD1 matching 8 bases. Germline trimming cut 3 bases from V and 2 bases from J; bases unmatched to any gene: 6. In germline, CDR1 is MDHEN, CDR2 SYDVKM. The CDR3 contains 15 residues. The CDR3 nucleotides read TGTGCCAGCAGTTTCGAGGCAGGGGGCCCCTACGAGCAGTACTTC. It specifies CASSFEAGGPYEQYF.

J is TRBJ1-2 and V is TRBV6-1; 9 bases fit TRBD1. J was trimmed by 3 bases and V by 3 bases; bases with no gene match: 2. This CDR3 comprises 14 residues. CDR1 MNHNS and CDR2 SASEGT come from the germline V gene. CDR3 DNA sequence: TGTGCCAGCAGTGAGGGGACAGGGCACTATGGCTACACCTTC. It codes for CASSEGTGHYGYTF.